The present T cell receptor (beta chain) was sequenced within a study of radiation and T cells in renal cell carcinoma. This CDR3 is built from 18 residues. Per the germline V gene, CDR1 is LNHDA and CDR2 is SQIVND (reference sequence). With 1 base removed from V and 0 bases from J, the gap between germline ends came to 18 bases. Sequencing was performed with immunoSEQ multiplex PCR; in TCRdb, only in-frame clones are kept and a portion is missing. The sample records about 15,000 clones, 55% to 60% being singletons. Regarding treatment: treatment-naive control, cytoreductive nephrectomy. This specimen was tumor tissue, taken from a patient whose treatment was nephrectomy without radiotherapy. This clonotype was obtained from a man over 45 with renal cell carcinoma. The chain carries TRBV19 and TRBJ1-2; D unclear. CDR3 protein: CASSIGTRAGQANYGYTF. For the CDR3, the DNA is TGTGCCAGTAGTATAGGAACTCGGGCGGGTCAAGCTAACTATGGCTACACCTTC.